This is a list of T cell receptor beta chains from one sample in a study of control samples from healthy donors and cancer patients. Here immunoSEQ multiplex PCR was the method, and the copy in TCRdb shows in-frame clones only, minus some. The table includes under 95,000 clones, roughly 84% detected once. Sequenced sample: blood. The receptor set was obtained from a middle-aged man in good health. CDR3s include the opening cysteine and the closing phenylalanine or tryptophan. A D gene is named only where the DNA matches it firmly. Clone size is not always given. Where it is, it says once, few, many or a class for expanded clones.

-,-,TRBJ1-4,TRBV7-2,CASSSLGGGTNEKLFF,TGTGCCAGCAGCTCCCTAGGGGGGGGGACTAATGAAAAACTGTTTTTT
TRBD1,-,TRBJ2-7,TRBV2,CASSDVLGTGGSEQYF,TGTGCCAGCAGTGATGTCCTAGGGACAGGGGGCTCCGAGCAGTACTTC
-,-,TRBJ2-3,TRBV5-4,CASSFFSADTQYF,TGTGCCAGCAGCTTTTTTTCAGCCGATACGCAGTATTTT
-,few,TRBJ2-7,TRBV30,CAWSVEYEQYF,TGTGCCTGGAGTGTAGAGTACGAGCAGTACTTC
-,-,TRBJ1-6,TRBV7-8,CASSEDSMGSPLHF,TGTGCCAGCAGCGAAGACAGTATGGGTTCACCCCTCCACTTT
-,-,TRBJ1-1,TRBV30,CAWSVQRTEAFF,TGTGCCTGGAGTGTCCAGAGGACTGAAGCTTTCTTT
-,-,TRBJ2-5,TRBV20-1,CSARSQETQYF,TGCAGTGCTAGATCCCAAGAGACCCAGTACTTC
-,few,TRBJ2-1,TRBV24-1,CATSDRAASSYNEQFF,TGTGCCACCAGTGATAGAGCAGCCAGCTCCTACAATGAGCAGTTCTTC
-,-,TRBJ2-5,TRBV5-1,CASSLTPGAVETQYF,TGCGCCAGCAGCTTGACCCCAGGGGCTGTAGAGACCCAGTACTTC
-,once,TRBJ2-1,TRBV11-3,CASSPRPRNEQFF,TGTGCCAGCAGCCCCCGACCCAGGAATGAGCAGTTCTTC
-,once,TRBJ2-1,TRBV9,CASSEPRQRRSYNEQFF,TGTGCCAGCAGCGAGCCCCGACAGAGGAGATCCTACAATGAGCAGTTCTTC
TRBD1,-,TRBJ2-3,TRBV5-8,CASSLPGGAFDTQYF,TGTGCCAGCAGCTTGCCAGGGGGCGCTTTTGATACGCAGTATTTT
TRBD1,-,TRBJ1-1,TRBV2,CASKRQGARDTEAFF,TGTGCCAGCAAACGGCAGGGGGCGCGGGACACTGAAGCTTTCTTT
TRBD1,-,TRBJ2-1,TRBV5-6,CASSLDRGVLIYNEQFF,TGTGCCAGCAGCTTGGACAGGGGAGTCCTTATTTACAATGAGCAGTTCTTC
-,-,TRBJ2-2,TRBV11-3,CASSLPFNTGELFF,TGTGCCAGCAGCCTTCCCTTTAACACCGGGGAGCTGTTTTTT
-,-,TRBJ2-1,TRBV1,CTSSQDGASGRAISYNEQFF,TGCACCAGCAGCCAAGATGGGGCTAGCGGGAGGGCCATCTCCTACAATGAGCAGTTCTTC
-,-,TRBJ1-1,TRBV30,CAWSRAGGGLRAFF,TGTGCCTGGAGTAGGGCGGGCGGGGGGCTGCGAGCTTTCTTT
-,once,TRBJ1-5,TRBV12-2,CASRPAAASGDGNQPQHF,TGTGCAAGTCGCCCTGCGGCGGCGTCAGGGGACGGCAATCAGCCCCAGCATTTT
TRBD2,few,TRBJ2-7,TRBV19,CASSGLAGAEQYF,TGTGCCAGTTCCGGACTAGCGGGAGCCGAGCAGTACTTC
-,-,TRBJ1-5,TRBV5-1,CASSPGSGGYSNQPQHF,TGCGCCAGCAGCCCGGGATCAGGAGGATATAGCAATCAGCCCCAGCATTTT
TRBD2,-,TRBJ2-1,TRBV28,CASRGSRDEQFF,TGTGCCAGCCGCGGGAGTCGGGATGAGCAGTTCTTC
TRBD1,-,TRBJ2-1,TRBV24-1,CATSDHRGQGYNEQFF,TGTGCCACCAGTGATCACAGGGGGCAAGGGTACAATGAGCAGTTCTTC
TRBD1,few,TRBJ2-2,TRBV9,CASSPRQGVGGELFF,TGTGCCAGCAGCCCGCGACAGGGGGTGGGCGGGGAGCTGTTTTTT
-,-,TRBJ2-7,TRBV16,CASSPGKTTGLF,TGTGCCAGCAGCCCCGGGAAGACGACAGGCCTCTTC
TRBD1,-,TRBJ2-3,TRBV18,CASSPQGGADTQYF,TGTGCCAGCTCACCACAAGGGGGCGCAGATACGCAGTATTTT
TRBD1,-,TRBJ2-7,TRBV13,CASSSGTGSYEQYF,TGTGCCAGCAGCTCGGGGACAGGGTCCTACGAGCAGTACTTC
TRBD1,-,TRBJ1-6,TRBV9,CASSVEQGGSSPLHF,TGTGCCAGCAGCGTAGAGCAGGGGGGGAGTTCACCCCTCCACTTT
-,-,TRBJ1-4,TRBV5-6,CASSSFIGAGGPNEKLFF,TGTGCCAGCAGCTCCTTTATCGGTGCTGGTGGTCCTAATGAAAAACTGTTTTTT
-,-,TRBJ2-1,TRBV11-2,CASSLKPPMGEPNEQFF,TGTGCCAGCAGCTTAAAGCCTCCCATGGGGGAGCCCAATGAGCAGTTCTTC
-,-,TRBJ1-5,TRBV10-3,CAISEGGIGQPQHF,TGTGCCATCAGTGAGGGAGGGATCGGGCAGCCCCAGCATTTT
-,-,TRBJ1-5,TRBV5-6,CASSLNAREYQPQHF,TGTGCCAGCAGCTTAAATGCCAGGGAGTATCAGCCCCAGCATTTT
-,-,TRBJ1-1,TRBV6-2/TRBV6-3,CASSSEVPANTEAFF,TGTGCCAGCAGCTCCGAGGTCCCGGCGAACACTGAAGCTTTCTTT
-,-,TRBJ1-5,TRBV7-2,CASSLEPGYQPQHF,TGTGCCAGCAGCTTAGAGCCAGGGTATCAGCCCCAGCATTTT
-,once,TRBJ2-1,TRBV3-1/TRBV3-2,CASSRRGSNNEQFF,TGTGCCAGCAGCCGCCGGGGAAGTAACAATGAGCAGTTCTTC
-,few,TRBJ2-1,TRBV14,CASSQELQRVTNEQFF,TGTGCCAGCAGCCAAGAGCTACAGCGGGTGACCAATGAGCAGTTCTTC